These 19 T cell receptor beta chains share one sample of origin, sequenced in a study of blood T cell repertoires in COVID-19. The data were produced by immunoSEQ multiplex PCR, yet TCRdb's version contains in-frame clones alone and is incomplete. Among some 180,000 clones listed, 75% to 95% were seen once. Sequencing used peripheral blood. The receptors were sampled from a man in his fifties or sixties with acute or convalescent COVID-19.

J is TRBJ2-1 and V is TRBV5-1; D not resolved. From germline, CDR1 is SGHRS and CDR2 YFSETQ. CDR3 length: 14 amino acids. Trimming took 0 bases from V and 4 from J, leaving 8 bases between them. This CDR3 is CASSLASDYNEQFF. Here the CDR3 DNA reads TGCGCCAGCAGCTTGGCCTCAGATTACAATGAGCAGTTCTTC. Full variable domain (outside the CDR3, taken from reference TRBV5-1 and TRBJ2-1): KAGVTQTPRYLIKTRGQQVTLSCSPISGHRSVSWYQQTPGQGLQFLFEYFSETQRNKGNFPGRFSGRQFSNSRSEMNVSTLELGDSALYLCASSLASDYNEQFFGPGTRLTVL.

This rearrangement joins TRBV5-6 to TRBJ1-2, with TRBD1 identical over 10 bases. The germline CDR1 and CDR2 sequences are SGHDT and YYEEEE. This CDR3 region has 14 residues. Unmatched junction bases numbered 8, after V lost 4 bases and J lost 8 bases. CDR3 sequence: CASSPAGTGEGYTF. The DNA of the CDR3 is TGTGCCAGCAGCCCCGCAGGGACAGGGGAAGGCTACACCTTC.

The V gene is TRBV27, the J gene TRBJ1-2, with D possibly matching TRBD1 (6 bases). CDR1 is MNHEY and CDR2 is SMNVEV in the germline V gene (reference sequence). V shed 3 bases and J shed 6 bases, with 11 bases lying between them. This CDR3 is built from 13 residues. The CDR3 loop is CASSFSRGNGYTF. In DNA, the CDR3 is TGTGCCAGCAGTTTCTCCAGGGGAAATGGCTACACCTTC.

J is TRBJ2-1 and V is TRBV4-2; TRBD2 matches 11 bases. V lost 3 bases and J lost 4; bases outside the gene matches: 5. This CDR3 is built from 16 residues. Germline assignment: CDR1 LGHNA and CDR2 YNFKEQ. The CDR3 DNA reads TGTGCCAGCAGCCAGCTAGCGGGGGGTTCATACAATGAGCAGTTCTTC. Translation gives CASSQLAGGSYNEQFF.

This clone showed up just once. The sample contains more than one DNA sequence encoding this CDR3. The chain uses TRBV19 and TRBJ2-4; no clear D. Germline V gene lookup returns CDR1 LNHDA and CDR2 SQIVND (reference sequence). The CDR3 covers 13 residues. V dropped 1 base and J dropped 8 bases, with 9 bases sitting between them. CDR3 DNA: TGTGCCAGTAGTATAGGACGCGAGGACATTCAGTACTTC. Amino acids: CASSIGREDIQYF. The full variable domain, in which reference TRBV19 and TRBJ2-4 provide the parts outside the CDR3, is DGGITQSPKYLFRKEGQNVTLSCEQNLNHDAMYWYRQDPGQGLRLIYYSQIVNDFQKGDIAEGYSVSREKKESFPLTVTSAQKNPTAFYLCASSIGREDIQYFGAGTRLSVL.

This chain joins TRBV3-1 (or the pseudogene TRBV3-2) and TRBJ2-1, with 9 bases lining up with TRBD2. The length of the CDR3 is 18 residues. Germline CDR1 LGHDT, CDR2 YNNKEL (reference sequence). V lost 4 bases, J lost 11 bases, and 21 bases stayed unmatched. The CDR3 reads CASSPPLSAAGGVTKQFF. The CDR3 DNA reads TGTGCCAGCAGCCCCCCTCTGTCCGCGGCGGGAGGGGTCACTAAGCAGTTCTTC.

The gene calls are TRBV19 and TRBJ2-2; 7 positions agree with TRBD1. V shed 5 bases and J 6 bases; nucleotides not matched to a gene: 9. Germline loops: CDR1 LNHDA, CDR2 SQIVND (reference sequence). CDR3 length: 15 amino acids. This CDR3 reads CASSLRQGWSGELFF. In DNA, the CDR3 is TGTGCCAGTAGTCTAAGACAGGGATGGTCCGGGGAGCTGTTTTTT.

The rearrangement uses TRBV5-1 and TRBJ2-1, with TRBD2 identical over 8 bases. V was pared by 2 bases and J by 6 bases, with 4 bases of the junction left unmatched. Germline CDR1 SGHRS, CDR2 YFSETQ. There are 14 residues in the CDR3. The CDR3 is CASSLRGGRNEQFF. The CDR3, as DNA: TGCGCCAGCAGCTTACGGGGGGGCCGCAATGAGCAGTTCTTC.

The J gene is TRBJ2-7, the V gene TRBV5-1; the match to TRBD1 covers 9 bases. Trimming took 4 bases from V and 6 from J; bases not matched to a gene: 2. Per germline, CDR1 SGHRS and CDR2 YFSETQ. This CDR3 region has 12 residues. The CDR3 region has the DNA TGCGCCAGCAGCATGACAGGGGGCGAGCAGTACGTC. Translation: CASSMTGGEQYV.

The chain combines TRBV28 with TRBJ1-2, with D perhaps TRBD1 (6 bases). V dropped 6 bases and J dropped 5 bases, with 10 bases sitting between them. Germline V gene data show CDR1 as MDHEN and CDR2 as SYDVKM. CDR3 length: 12 amino acids. The CDR3 DNA is TGTGCCAGCAGCGAACAGGGTTATGGCTACACCTTC. As protein: CASSEQGYGYTF.

The J gene is TRBJ1-2, the V gene TRBV6-5, with 8 bases fitting TRBD1. Germline CDR1 and CDR2: MNHEY and SVGAGI. The CDR3 extends over 14 amino acids. J lost 7 bases, V lost 6 bases, and 10 bases had no gene match. The CDR3 bases are TGTGCCAGCAGACCACAGACAGGGGACGTTGGCTACACCTTC. Its translation is CASRPQTGDVGYTF.

J is TRBJ2-7 and V is TRBV4-2, with 10 bases identical to TRBD1. V lost 2 bases to trimming and J lost 5 bases; unmatched junction nucleotides: 3. From germline, CDR1 is LGHNA and CDR2 YNFKEQ. This CDR3 has 14 amino acids. As DNA, the CDR3 is TGTGCCAGCAGCCAAAGGGACAGGGGCCACGAGCAGTACTTC. This codes for CASSQRDRGHEQYF.

The V and J genes are TRBV10-3 and TRBJ1-2; TRBD1 matches at 10 bases. The germline gives CDR1 ENHRY, CDR2 SYGVKD. Trimming cost V 8 bases and J 8 bases; bases outside gene matches: 11. This CDR3 region has 14 residues. The CDR3 region has the DNA TGTGCCATCGGCCGGGACAGGGGCGACTCCGGCTACACCTTC. Its translation is CAIGRDRGDSGYTF.

The V and J genes are TRBV5-5 and TRBJ2-7; TRBD1 agrees at 8 bases. The CDR3 runs to 14 residues. From germline, CDR1 is SGHKS and CDR2 YYEKEE (reference sequence). The V gene end was trimmed by 3 bases and the J gene end by 4 bases; junction bases not matched to a gene: 6. The CDR3 region is CASSSGQGTYEQYF. The DNA of the CDR3 is TGTGCCAGCAGCTCTGGACAGGGCACTTACGAGCAGTACTTC.

In its sample, this clone was seen a few times. The chain recombines TRBV12-3 or TRBV12-4 with TRBJ1-2; tentatively, D is TRBD1 (6 bases). The germline V and J ends were trimmed by 7 bases and 6 bases, with 15 bases remaining between them. CDR3 length equals 13 residues. The CDR3 coding sequence is TGTGCCAGCAATCCCGAGGGGGTTCATGGCTACACCTTC. Translated: CASNPEGVHGYTF.

The chain uses TRBV19 and TRBJ1-4; TRBD1 matches at 7 bases. The ends lost 5 bases at V and 7 bases at J; junction bases unmatched: 4. This CDR3 is 13 amino acids long. CDR1 is LNHDA, CDR2 SQIVND, per germline (reference sequence). The CDR3 sequence is CASSDRGLEKLFF. The DNA for the CDR3 is TGTGCCAGTAGTGATAGGGGGCTTGAAAAACTGTTTTTT.

The chain is built from TRBV10-2 and TRBJ2-1; TRBD2 matches 9 bases. Germline values: CDR1 WSHSY, CDR2 SAAADI. V shed 1 base and J 4 bases; nucleotides not matched to a gene: 5. The CDR3 is made up of 16 amino acids. Here the CDR3 reads CASSELAGVHYNEQFF. The CDR3 DNA follows: TGCGCCAGCAGTGAGTTAGCGGGAGTACATTACAATGAGCAGTTCTTC.

The CDR3 loop is CASGSWTGRGDEQFF. In DNA, the CDR3 is TGTGCTAGTGGTTCGTGGACAGGGCGAGGGGATGAGCAGTTCTTC. V and J are TRBV12-5 and TRBJ2-1, with 8 bases that match TRBD1. Germline CDR1 LGHNT, CDR2 FRNRAP. The CDR3 extends over 15 amino acids. Germline trimming cut 4 bases from V and 8 bases from J; bases unmatched to any gene: 10.

The chain carries TRBV7-6 and TRBJ2-2; D not resolved. The CDR3 runs 12 residues. Trimming took off 2 bases at V and 8 bases at J, with 6 bases between the two ends. CDR1 is SGHVS, CDR2 FNYEAQ, per germline. The CDR3 region has the DNA TGTGCCAGCAGCTTACCCCAAGGGGAGCTGTTTTTT. Translated: CASSLPQGELFF. The full variable domain, rest sourced from reference TRBV7-6 and TRBJ2-2, is GAGVSQSPRYKVTKRGQDVALRCDPISGHVSLYWYRQALGQGPEFLTYFNYEAQQDKSGLPNDRFSAERPEGSISTLTIQRTEQRDSAMYRCASSLPQGELFFGEGSRLTVL.